This T cell receptor (beta chain) was identified during a study of CD8+CD57+ T cells in acquired aplastic anemia. Overall study: DNA from sorted CD4+ and CD8+ cells averaged approximately 3.5 ug. For CD4+ cells, healthy donors had an average of approximately 10 million reads. Study observations and caveats: Patients and controls turned out to have more than 25 CD8+ CDR3 sequences in common. Patients versus controls showed no significant CD8+ Simpson's diversity difference.

This clonotype was picked up one time. What it binds is unknown. In germline, CDR1 is WNHNN, CDR2 SYGVQD (reference sequence). The V end lost 6 bases, the J end lost 0 bases, and 12 bases lay between the germline ends. The CDR3 length is 14 residues. TCR beta VDJ combinations and CDR3 sequences were profiled from genomic DNA. TCRdb re-analysed the reads in MiXCR, keeping a single row per CDR3 protein. The sample comprises about 210,000 distinct CDR3 sequences, roughly 55% of which are singletons, and around 32% rests with the top ten. The TCR comes from a human donor in good health. J is TRBJ2-7 and V is TRBV10-1; no clear D gene. Sequencing was done on a sample of sorted CD4+, CD8+, or CD8+CD57+ T cells (not recorded which) from PBMCs. CDR3 sequence reads: CASRGGTGSYEQYF. CDR3 nucleotides: TGCGCCAGCAGGGGTGGCACGGGCTCCTACGAGCAGTACTTC.